This TCR beta chain was obtained from a study of blood T cell repertoires in COVID-19. Produced via immunoSEQ multiplex PCR; TCRdb's table is partial and in-frame only. The top ten clones hold roughly 20% of a sample with tens of thousands of clones, approximately 79% of them seen once. With 5 bases clipped from V and 10 bases from J, the junction kept 6 bases outside the gene matches. CDR1 and CDR2 from the germline V gene are LNHDA and SQIVND (reference sequence). This CDR3 comprises 14 residues. This receptor was obtained from a woman older than 75 with active or convalescent COVID-19. The sample consisted of peripheral blood. The rearrangement uses TRBV19 and TRBJ1-6; 9 bases line up with TRBD1. CDR3 bases: TGTGCCAGTAGTGTCCGGGACAGGGACTCACCCCTCCACTTT. Its translation is CASSVRDRDSPLHF.